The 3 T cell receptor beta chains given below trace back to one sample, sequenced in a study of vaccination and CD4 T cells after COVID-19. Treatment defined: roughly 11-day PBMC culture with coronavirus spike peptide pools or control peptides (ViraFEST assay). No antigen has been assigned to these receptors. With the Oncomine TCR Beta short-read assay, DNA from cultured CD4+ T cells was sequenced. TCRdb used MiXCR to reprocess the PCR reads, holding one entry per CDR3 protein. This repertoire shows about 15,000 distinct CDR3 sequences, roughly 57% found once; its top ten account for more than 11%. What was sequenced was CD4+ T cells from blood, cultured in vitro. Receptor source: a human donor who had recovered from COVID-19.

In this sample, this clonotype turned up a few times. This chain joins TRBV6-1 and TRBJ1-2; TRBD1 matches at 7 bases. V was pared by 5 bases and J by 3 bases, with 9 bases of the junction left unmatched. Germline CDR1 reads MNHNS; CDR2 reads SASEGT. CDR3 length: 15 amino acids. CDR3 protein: CASSPRQGEHYGYTF. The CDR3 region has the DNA TGTGCCAGCAGTCCCCGACAGGGTGAACACTATGGCTACACCTTC.

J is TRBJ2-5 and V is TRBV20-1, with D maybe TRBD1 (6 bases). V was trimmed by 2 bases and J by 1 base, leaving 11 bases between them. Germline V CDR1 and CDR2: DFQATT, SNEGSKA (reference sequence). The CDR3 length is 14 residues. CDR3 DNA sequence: TGCAGTGCTAGACCGGGACACCTCCAAGAGACCCAGTACTTC. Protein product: CSARPGHLQETQYF.

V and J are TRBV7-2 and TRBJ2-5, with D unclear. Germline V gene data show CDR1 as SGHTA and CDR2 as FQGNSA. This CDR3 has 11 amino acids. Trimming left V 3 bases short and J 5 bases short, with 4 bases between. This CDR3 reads CASSFDETQYF. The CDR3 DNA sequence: TGTGCCAGCAGCTTCGACGAGACCCAGTACTTC.